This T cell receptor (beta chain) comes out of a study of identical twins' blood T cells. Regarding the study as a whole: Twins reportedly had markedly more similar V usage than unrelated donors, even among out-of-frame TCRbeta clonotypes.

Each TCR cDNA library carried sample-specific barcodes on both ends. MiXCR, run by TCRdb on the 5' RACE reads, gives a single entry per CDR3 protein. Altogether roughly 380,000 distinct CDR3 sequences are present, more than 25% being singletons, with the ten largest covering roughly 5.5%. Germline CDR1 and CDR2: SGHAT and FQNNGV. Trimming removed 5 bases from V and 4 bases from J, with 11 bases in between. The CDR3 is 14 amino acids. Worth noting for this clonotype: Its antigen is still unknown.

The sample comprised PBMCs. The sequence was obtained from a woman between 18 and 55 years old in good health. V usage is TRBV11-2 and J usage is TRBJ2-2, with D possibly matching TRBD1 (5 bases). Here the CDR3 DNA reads TGTGCCAGCAGCCGGCCAGGGTTCACCGGGGAGCTGTTTTTT. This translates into CASSRPGFTGELFF.